This T cell receptor (beta chain) was found in a study of shared clonotypes between healthy human individuals. Using immunoSEQ multiplex PCR, the repertoire was profiled, and TCRdb retains in-frame clones only, with some absent. The repertoire holds roughly 1 million clones, with about 80% as singletons. There were no recent acute infections or vaccinations among the donors, who were healthy HIV-negative adults. Input material: memory CD4+ T cells from PBMCs. Subset described: CD45RA-negative fraction. The sequence was obtained from a man younger than 35 in good health. Some clones in this sample may be carry-over from other donors' samples.

The CDR3 coding sequence is TGTGCCAGCAGCCAACATTGGACAGGGGGGCAATATGGCTACACCTTC. Translation: CASSQHWTGGQYGYTF. The rearrangement links TRBV7-9 to TRBJ1-2, with 10 bases aligning to TRBD1. The CDR3 is 16 amino acids. The germline CDR1 and CDR2 sequences are SEHNR and FQNEAQ (reference sequence). The trim removed 5 bases at V and 5 bases at J, leaving 11 bases unmatched.